This TCR beta chain was captured by sequencing in a study of CD8 T cells in ankylosing spondylitis. MiXCR, applied by TCRdb to the 5' RACE reads, yields one record per CDR3 protein. This repertoire shows 350,000 to 450,000 distinct CDR3 sequences, approximately 22% found once; its top ten account for under 15%. Trimming at V came to 0 bases and at J to 5 bases, leaving 8 bases not matched to a gene. The CDR3 loop spans 17 amino acids. Germline lookup yields CDR1 MNHEY and CDR2 SVGAGI. The receptor was isolated from a male donor with ankylosing spondylitis or in good health (not recorded which). The V call is TRBV6-5, the J call TRBJ2-3; TRBD2 matches 10 bases. Sequencing was performed on blood, either unsorted or a sorted T cell fraction (not recorded which). The CDR3: CASSYSSGGAAGDTQYF. The DNA for the CDR3 is TGTGCCAGCAGTTACTCCAGCGGGGGGGCTGCGGGAGATACGCAGTATTTT.